A single sample gave rise to the 22 T cell receptor beta chains below, sequenced in a study of early T cells in non-severe SARS-CoV-2 infection. One entry per CDR3 protein, called by TCRdb with MiXCR from the 5' RACE reads. The sample includes about 42,000 distinct CDR3 sequences, approximately 7.1% of them seen just once. The material sequenced was whole blood. The receptors come from an adult who was a healthcare worker with PCR-confirmed SARS-CoV-2 infection or an uninfected control (not recorded which).

The gene calls are TRBV2 and TRBJ2-5, with 10 bases matching TRBD2. Per germline, CDR1 SNHLY and CDR2 FYNNEI. The CDR3 contains 17 residues. Germline trimming cut 2 bases from V and 1 base from J; bases unmatched to any gene: 7. The chain's CDR3 is CASSETRSGGAQETQYF. For the CDR3, the DNA is TGTGCCAGCAGTGAAACCCGGAGCGGGGGGGCCCAAGAGACCCAGTACTTC.

Relative to its sample, this clonotype is large. V and J are TRBV30 and TRBJ2-7; 10 bases map to TRBD1. Germline-derived CDR1 and CDR2 are GTSNPN and SVGIG (reference sequence). The V and J ends lost 3 bases and 6 bases, in that order; junction bases with no gene match: 8. This CDR3 region has 14 residues. CDR3 nucleotide sequence: TGTGCCTGGAGCCCCGGGACAGGGGTGCGCGAGCAGTACTTC. Translated: CAWSPGTGVREQYF. Full variable domain (remainder filled in from reference TRBV30 and TRBJ2-7): SQTIHQWPATLVQPVGSPLSLECTVEGTSNPNLYWYRQAAGRGLQLLFYSVGIGQISSEVPQNLSASRPQDRQFILSSKKLLLSDSGFYLCAWSPGTGVREQYFGPGTRLTVT.

The table lists this clonotype with a few counts. This chain connects TRBV20-1 to TRBJ1-1; D perhaps matches TRBD1 (5 bases). This CDR3 contains 13 residues. CDR1 is DFQATT, CDR2 SNEGSKA, per germline (reference sequence). V was pared by 6 bases and J by 2 bases, with 13 bases between. For the CDR3, the DNA is TGCAGTGCCGAAGCCGGGGGAAACACTGAAGCTTTCTTT. This codes for CSAEAGGNTEAFF.

CDR3 in amino acids: CASSLVGARGEKLFF. In DNA form, the CDR3 reads TGCGCCAGCAGCTTGGTTGGGGCGCGTGGTGAAAAACTGTTTTTT. The genes are TRBV5-1 and TRBJ1-4, with D possibly being TRBD1 (5 bases). Trimming stripped 0 bases from V and 7 bases from J, with 13 bases between. The length of the CDR3 is 15 residues. Germline CDR1 and CDR2: SGHRS and YFSETQ.

The chain is built from TRBV5-1 and TRBJ2-3; 7 bases are shared with TRBD1. V lost 4 bases and J lost 2; bases outside the gene matches: 7. Looked up from germline, CDR1 is SGHRS and CDR2 is YFSETQ. This CDR3 has 15 amino acids. CDR3 protein: CASSAPGQSTDTQYF. In DNA, the CDR3 is TGCGCCAGCAGCGCCCCGGGACAGTCCACAGATACGCAGTATTTT. Full variable domain (outside the CDR3, taken from reference TRBV5-1 and TRBJ2-3): KAGVTQTPRYLIKTRGQQVTLSCSPISGHRSVSWYQQTPGQGLQFLFEYFSETQRNKGNFPGRFSGRQFSNSRSEMNVSTLELGDSALYLCASSAPGQSTDTQYFGPGTRLTVL.

This clonotype was seen only a few times. V usage is TRBV2 and J usage is TRBJ2-1; D tentatively reads TRBD1 or TRBD2 (6 bases each). The V end lost 6 bases, the J end lost 5 bases, and 20 bases lay between the germline ends. The germline V gene encodes CDR1 SNHLY and CDR2 FYNNEI. This CDR3 is built from 16 residues. The CDR3: CASRMGGLYSNNEQFF. The DNA for the CDR3 is TGTGCCAGCAGGATGGGGGGCCTCTACTCAAACAATGAGCAGTTCTTC.

This clonotype occurred a few times. V usage is TRBV7-9 and J usage is TRBJ2-3; D unresolved. CDR3 size: 13 residues. The germline gives CDR1 SEHNR, CDR2 FQNEAQ (reference sequence). The germline V and J ends were trimmed by 10 bases and 2 bases, with 13 bases remaining between them. CDR3 loop: CATREEDTDTQYF. CDR3 nucleotides: TGTGCCACTAGGGAAGAGGACACAGATACGCAGTATTTT.

The chain uses TRBV4-3 and TRBJ1-4; TRBD1 aligns across 7 bases. There are 15 residues in the CDR3. Trimming took 0 bases from V and 5 from J; bases not matched to a gene: 3. Germline CDR1 is LGHNA and CDR2 is YSLEER. CDR3 in amino acids: CASSQDRGLNEKLFF. CDR3 DNA sequence: TGCGCCAGCAGCCAAGATAGGGGGCTGAATGAAAAACTGTTTTTT.

This clonotype has a count of ten or more. V gene TRBV2 combines with J gene TRBJ2-7; either TRBD1 or TRBD2 may fit D (5 bases each). V shed 8 bases and J shed 6 bases, with 17 bases lying between them. The CDR3 loop spans 13 amino acids. Germline V gene data show CDR1 as SNHLY and CDR2 as FYNNEI. The CDR3 here is CASLGRTYPEQYF. The CDR3 DNA reads as TGTGCCAGCTTGGGACGGACTTACCCCGAGCAGTACTTC.

In this sample, this clonotype turned up many times. The CDR3 reads CASSQGQDSYNEQFF. In DNA, the CDR3 is TGTGCCAGCAGCCAAGGACAGGATTCCTACAATGAGCAGTTCTTC. The chain employs TRBV3-1 and TRBJ2-1; possibly TRBD1 for D (6 bases). The V end was cut by 1 base, the J end by 1 base, with 8 bases between. Looked up from germline, CDR1 is LGHDT and CDR2 is YNNKEL (reference sequence). The CDR3 has 15 amino acids.

The sample holds a few counts of this clonotype. The rearrangement links TRBV12-3 or TRBV12-4 to TRBJ1-1, with no clear D. V was pared by 6 bases and J by 5 bases, with 10 bases between. The CDR3 spans 12 residues. This chain's CDR3 is CASRGHGTEAFF. The CDR3 DNA is TGTGCCAGCAGGGGCCACGGGACTGAAGCTTTCTTT.

This clonotype showed up many times. The chain couples TRBV5-1 to TRBJ2-2; possibly TRBD1 for D (5 bases). The CDR3 totals 16 residues. Germline V gene sequence: CDR1 SGHRS, CDR2 YFSETQ. The ends were cut back, 1 base at V and 1 base at J, with 11 bases in the middle. The CDR3 spells CASSLLGLVNTGELFF. For the CDR3, the DNA is TGCGCCAGCAGCTTGTTGGGGCTGGTGAACACCGGGGAGCTGTTTTTT.

The chain couples TRBV3-1 to TRBJ2-7; D gene unclear. Germline values: CDR1 LGHDT, CDR2 YNNKEL (reference sequence). The CDR3 length is 16 residues. V lost 1 base and J 2 bases, leaving 15 bases between the germline ends. Written as DNA, the CDR3 is TGTGCCAGCAGCCAAGGGCGGCCCGAAACAACCTACGAGCAGTACTTC. It encodes CASSQGRPETTYEQYF.

This clonotype was seen at least ten times. This CDR3 reads CASSVEGAFNYGYTF. The CDR3 nucleotides are TGTGCCAGCAGCGTAGAAGGGGCCTTTAACTATGGCTACACCTTC. The chain is built from TRBV9 and TRBJ1-2; D is perhaps TRBD1 (5 bases). Trimming took off 0 bases at V and 1 base at J, with 10 bases between the two ends. This CDR3 has 15 amino acids. Germline CDR1 and CDR2: SGDLS and YYNGEE.

The chain links TRBV10-3 to TRBJ2-1, with 9 nucleotides matching TRBD1. The CDR3 consists of 14 residues. The germline gives CDR1 ENHRY, CDR2 SYGVKD. J gave up 12 bases and V 4 bases, and 10 bases lay outside the gene matches. CDR3 sequence: CAISGPGTGWAQFF. The CDR3 region has the DNA TGTGCCATCAGTGGTCCCGGGACAGGGTGGGCGCAGTTCTTC.

The V and J genes are TRBV29-1 and TRBJ1-1, with 9 bases matching TRBD1. CDR1 SQVTM and CDR2 ANQGSEA come from the germline V gene. This CDR3 region has 13 residues. Trimming removed 3 bases from V and 5 bases from J; junction bases left unmatched: 4. CDR3 loop: CSVDRGTGTEAFF. The CDR3 bases are TGCAGCGTTGATCGGGGGACAGGGACTGAAGCTTTCTTT.

The V and J genes are TRBV27 and TRBJ1-5; possible D gene TRBD1, 5 bases. Trimming took 5 bases from V and 0 from J, leaving 11 bases between them. Germline assignment: CDR1 MNHEY and CDR2 SMNVEV (reference sequence). The CDR3 is made up of 15 amino acids. CDR3 sequence: CASSPGGYSNQPQHF. The CDR3 DNA follows: TGTGCCAGCAGTCCCGGGGGTTATAGCAATCAGCCCCAGCATTTT.

This clonotype was detected only a few times. The chain employs TRBV6-1 and TRBJ2-2; 8 bases match TRBD2. Germline CDR1 reads MNHNS; CDR2 reads SASEGT. The V and J ends lost 4 bases and 6 bases, in that order; junction bases with no gene match: 13. This CDR3 is 17 amino acids long. The CDR3 spells CASSGHSGGPLSGELFF. The CDR3 DNA reads as TGTGCCAGCAGTGGCCACTCGGGGGGGCCCTTATCCGGGGAGCTGTTTTTT.

The table lists this clonotype with many counts. The rearrangement joins TRBV20-1 to TRBJ2-2; perhaps TRBD1 as D (5 bases). CDR3 size: 11 residues. The V end lost 5 bases, the J end lost 5 bases, and 6 bases lay between the germline ends. Germline V CDR1 and CDR2: DFQATT, SNEGSKA (reference sequence). The CDR3 coding sequence is TGCAGTGCTGACAGAACCGGGGAGCTGTTTTTT. It yields the protein CSADRTGELFF.

This clonotype was detected only a few times. The chain carries TRBV27 and TRBJ2-5, with D possibly matching TRBD2 (6 bases). CDR1 is MNHEY, CDR2 SMNVEV, per germline (reference sequence). The CDR3 is 14 amino acids. The V end lost 3 bases, the J end lost 2 bases, and 10 bases lay between the germline ends. Written as DNA, the CDR3 is TGTGCCAGCAGTTTTGGAGGGGAGCAAGAGACCCAGTACTTC. Its protein is CASSFGGEQETQYF.

This clonotype was seen only a few times. This chain connects TRBV6-2 or TRBV6-3 to TRBJ2-1; 14 nucleotides line up with TRBD2. J lost 0 bases, V lost 6 bases, and 13 bases had no gene match. Germline assignment: CDR1 MNHEY and CDR2 SVGEGT. CDR3 size: 20 residues. The CDR3 loop is CASSSPMTSGGASSYNEQFF. As DNA, the CDR3 is TGTGCCAGCAGCTCACCTATGACTAGCGGGGGGGCGAGCTCCTACAATGAGCAGTTCTTC.

Sample share makes this clonotype medium-sized. This chain joins TRBV7-8 and TRBJ2-5, with D possibly matching TRBD2 (6 bases). V was pared by 5 bases and J by 2 bases, with 18 bases between. The CDR3 runs to 16 residues. The V gene's germline CDR1 is SGHVS and CDR2 FQNEAQ. CDR3 bases: TGTGCCAGCAGCCAAAAATTTGGGGGGTGGCAAGAGACCCAGTACTTC. It translates to CASSQKFGGWQETQYF.